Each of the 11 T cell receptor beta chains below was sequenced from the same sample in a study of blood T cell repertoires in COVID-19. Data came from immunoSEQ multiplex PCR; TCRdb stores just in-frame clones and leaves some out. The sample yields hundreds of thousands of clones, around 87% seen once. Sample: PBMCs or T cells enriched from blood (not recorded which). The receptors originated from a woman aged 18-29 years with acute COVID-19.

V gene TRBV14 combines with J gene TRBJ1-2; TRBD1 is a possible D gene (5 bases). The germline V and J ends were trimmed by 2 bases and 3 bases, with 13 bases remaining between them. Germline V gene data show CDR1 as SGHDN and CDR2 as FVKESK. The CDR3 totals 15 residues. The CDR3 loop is CASSQTAGGHYGYTF. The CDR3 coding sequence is TGTGCCAGCAGCCAAACCGCCGGGGGTCACTATGGCTACACCTTC.

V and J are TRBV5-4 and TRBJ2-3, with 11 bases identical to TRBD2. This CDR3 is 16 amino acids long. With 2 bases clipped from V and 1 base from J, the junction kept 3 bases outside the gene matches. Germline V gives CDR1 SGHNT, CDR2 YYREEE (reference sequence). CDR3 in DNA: TGTGCCAGCAGCTTCAAACTAGCGGGAGGCACAGATACGCAGTATTTT. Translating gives CASSFKLAGGTDTQYF.

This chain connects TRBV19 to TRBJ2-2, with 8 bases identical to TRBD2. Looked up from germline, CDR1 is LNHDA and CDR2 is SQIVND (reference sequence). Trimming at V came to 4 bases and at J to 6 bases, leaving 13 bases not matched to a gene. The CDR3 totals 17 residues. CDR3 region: CASSRNIAGPASGELFF. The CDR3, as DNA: TGTGCCAGTAGTAGAAACATAGCGGGGCCGGCCTCCGGGGAGCTGTTTTTT.

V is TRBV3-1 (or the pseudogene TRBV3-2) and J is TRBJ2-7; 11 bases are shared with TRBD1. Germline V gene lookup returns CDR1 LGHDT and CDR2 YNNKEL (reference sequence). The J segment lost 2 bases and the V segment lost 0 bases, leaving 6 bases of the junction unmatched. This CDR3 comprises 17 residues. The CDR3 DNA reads TGTGCCAGCAGCCAAGATCACGGGACAGGGGGGCCCTACGAGCAGTACTTC. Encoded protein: CASSQDHGTGGPYEQYF.

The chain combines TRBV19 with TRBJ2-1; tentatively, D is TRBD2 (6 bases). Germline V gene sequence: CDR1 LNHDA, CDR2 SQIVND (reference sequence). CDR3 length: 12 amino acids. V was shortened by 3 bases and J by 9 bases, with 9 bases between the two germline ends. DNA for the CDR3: TGTGCCAGTAGTATTGGGCGGGGTGAGCAGTTCTTC. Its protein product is CASSIGRGEQFF.

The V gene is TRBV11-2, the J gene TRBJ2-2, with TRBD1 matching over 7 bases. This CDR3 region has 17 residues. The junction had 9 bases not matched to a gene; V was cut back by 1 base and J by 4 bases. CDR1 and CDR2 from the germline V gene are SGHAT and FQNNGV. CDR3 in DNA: TGTGCCAGCAGCTTAGGGGGAAGGGGACAGTTCACCGGGGAGCTGTTTTTT. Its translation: CASSLGGRGQFTGELFF.

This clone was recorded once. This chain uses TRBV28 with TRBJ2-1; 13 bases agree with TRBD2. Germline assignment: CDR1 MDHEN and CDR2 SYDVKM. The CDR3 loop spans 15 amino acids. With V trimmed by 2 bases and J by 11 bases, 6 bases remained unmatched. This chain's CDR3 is CASSLATSGRRKQFF. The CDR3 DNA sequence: TGTGCCAGCAGTTTAGCGACTAGCGGGAGGCGGAAGCAGTTCTTC.

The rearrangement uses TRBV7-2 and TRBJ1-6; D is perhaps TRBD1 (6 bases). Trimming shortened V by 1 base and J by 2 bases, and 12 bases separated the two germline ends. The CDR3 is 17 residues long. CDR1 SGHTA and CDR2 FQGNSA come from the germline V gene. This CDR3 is CASSLGQGLAYNSPLHF. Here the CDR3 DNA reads TGTGCCAGCAGCTTAGGGCAGGGGCTCGCCTATAATTCACCCCTCCACTTT.

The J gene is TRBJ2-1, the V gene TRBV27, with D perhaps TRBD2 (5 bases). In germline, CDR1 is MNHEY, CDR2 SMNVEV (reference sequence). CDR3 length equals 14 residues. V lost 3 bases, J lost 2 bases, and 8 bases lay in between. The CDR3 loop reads CASSLLAAYNEQFF. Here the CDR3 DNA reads TGTGCCAGCAGTTTGCTAGCAGCCTACAATGAGCAGTTCTTC.

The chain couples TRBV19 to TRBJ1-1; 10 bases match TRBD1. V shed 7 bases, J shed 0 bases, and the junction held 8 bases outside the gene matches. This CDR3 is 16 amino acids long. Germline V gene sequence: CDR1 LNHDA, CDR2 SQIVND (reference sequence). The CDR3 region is CASTERGQGMNTEAFF. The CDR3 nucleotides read TGTGCCAGTACCGAAAGGGGACAGGGGATGAACACTGAAGCTTTCTTT.

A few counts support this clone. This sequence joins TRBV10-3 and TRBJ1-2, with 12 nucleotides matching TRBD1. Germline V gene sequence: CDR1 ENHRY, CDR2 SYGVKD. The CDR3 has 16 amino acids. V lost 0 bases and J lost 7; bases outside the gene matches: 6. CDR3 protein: CAISESMGQGAGGYTF. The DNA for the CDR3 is TGTGCCATCAGTGAGTCGATGGGACAGGGGGCTGGTGGCTACACCTTC.